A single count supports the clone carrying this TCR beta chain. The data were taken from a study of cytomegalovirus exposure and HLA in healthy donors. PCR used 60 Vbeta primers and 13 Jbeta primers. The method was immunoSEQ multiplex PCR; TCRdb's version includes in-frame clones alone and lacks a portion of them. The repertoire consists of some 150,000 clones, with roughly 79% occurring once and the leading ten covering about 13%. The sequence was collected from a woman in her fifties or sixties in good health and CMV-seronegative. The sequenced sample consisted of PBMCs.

In DNA form, the CDR3 reads TGCGCCAGCAGCTTGGCGTCAGGTCTACTCCACGAGCAGTACTTC. This gives the protein CASSLASGLLHEQYF. The chain joins TRBV5-1 to TRBJ2-7; D is unresolved. The V gene lost 0 bases and the J gene lost 5 bases, with 15 bases spanning the gap. CDR1 and CDR2 from the germline V gene are SGHRS and YFSETQ. The CDR3 is 15 residues long.